The 27 T cell receptor beta chains below all came from one sample that was sequenced in a study of T cells expressing NK-cell markers. Reanalyzing the 5' RACE reads, TCRdb keeps one entry per CDR3 protein, without DNA. The table for this sample gives roughly 430,000 distinct CDR3 sequences. Sequencing input: blood T cells: a sorted CD56 or NKG2C T cell subset, CD4+ or CD8+ T cells, or bulk PBMC T cells (not recorded which). The receptors shown here come from a woman aged 18 to 75 in good health.

The CDR3 sequence: CASSGGDDEKLFF. V and J are TRBV9 and TRBJ1-4; the TCRdb call, TRBD1, lacks DNA for checking. CDR1 and CDR2 from the germline V gene are SGDLS and YYNGEE. This CDR3 has 13 residues.

The genes are TRBV6-5 and TRBJ2-5; TCRdb reports TRBD1, a call that lacks DNA to check it against. The CDR3 runs to 15 residues. Germline CDR1 and CDR2: MNHEY and SVGAGI. CDR3 region: CASSYRTGSRETQYF.

The V and J genes are TRBV20-1 and TRBJ2-6. This CDR3 has 14 residues. From germline, CDR1 is DFQATT and CDR2 SNEGSKA (reference sequence). CDR3 loop: CSARVLSGANVLTF.

The rearrangement uses TRBV7-8 and TRBJ1-5; with no DNA, the TCRdb D assignment of TRBD1 cannot be verified. This CDR3 is 20 amino acids long. The germline gives CDR1 SGHVS, CDR2 FQNEAQ. The CDR3 sequence: CASSFLFWDRDNDVNQPQHF.

The genes are TRBV29-1 and TRBJ2-1; TCRdb proposes TRBD1, but this gene call is untestable without DNA. The germline CDR1 and CDR2 sequences are SQVTM and ANQGSEA. The CDR3 totals 11 residues. The CDR3 region is CSGRQNNEQFF.

The chain couples TRBV27 to TRBJ2-4; with no DNA, the TCRdb D assignment of TRBD1 cannot be verified. The CDR3 length is 19 residues. CDR1 and CDR2 (germline): MNHEY, SMNVEV (reference sequence). CDR3 in amino acids: CASSPGTGLTRVAKNIQYF.

The V and J genes are TRBV24-1 and TRBJ2-1; with no DNA, the TCRdb D assignment of TRBD2 cannot be verified. CDR3 length: 14 amino acids. Germline loops: CDR1 KGHDR, CDR2 SFDVKD. The CDR3 loop reads CAIAAGGSYNEQFF.

CDR3 loop: CASTYEDGGRDIQYF. This sequence joins TRBV6-5 and TRBJ2-4; TCRdb's D gene call, TRBD2, goes unchecked for lack of DNA. CDR1 and CDR2 from the germline V gene are MNHEY and SVGAGI. This CDR3 region has 15 residues.

J is TRBJ1-1 and V is TRBV7-9; TCRdb picks TRBD1, but there is no DNA to check that call. Germline CDR1 SEHNR, CDR2 FQNEAQ (reference sequence). CDR3 length: 16 residues. This CDR3 is CASSLLKGEWNTEAFF.

The chain recombines TRBV28 with TRBJ1-1; no DNA is available, so the TRBD1 call from TCRdb remains unchecked. Germline V CDR1 and CDR2: MDHEN, SYDVKM. The CDR3 loop spans 16 amino acids. CDR3 region: CASRSQGGTLNTEAFF.

The chain has TRBV6-4 and TRBJ1-2; TCRdb returns TRBD1, unconfirmable since there is no DNA. Germline CDR1 and CDR2: MRHNA and SNTAGT. The CDR3 length is 13 residues. CDR3 amino acids: CASSPPSAHGYTF.

The chain combines TRBV7-3 with TRBJ2-3; the TRBD2 assignment by TCRdb is unverifiable without DNA. Germline CDR1 is SGHTA and CDR2 is FQGTGA. The CDR3 extends over 17 amino acids. This CDR3 is CASSGSGTSGGFNTQYF.

The rearrangement uses TRBV9 and TRBJ2-7. Germline V gene sequence: CDR1 SGDLS, CDR2 YYNGEE. The CDR3 has 15 residues. This chain's CDR3 is CASSVSSGPLYEQYF.

This sequence joins TRBV11-2 and TRBJ2-1. The germline gives CDR1 SGHAT, CDR2 FQNNGV. The CDR3 runs 14 residues. CDR3 protein: CASSRPGSYNEQFF.

The genes are TRBV20-1 and TRBJ1-5. The germline CDR1 and CDR2 sequences are DFQATT and SNEGSKA (reference sequence). The CDR3 length is 12 residues. CDR3 amino acids: CSAPIGWGPQHF.

The chain combines TRBV11-3 with TRBJ1-1; the TCRdb call, TRBD1, lacks DNA for checking. This CDR3 has 14 residues. Germline CDR1 reads SGHNT; CDR2 reads YENEEA. CDR3 region: CASSPGQRGTEAFF.

This chain uses TRBV12-3 or TRBV12-4 with TRBJ2-7; the TCRdb D gene call, TRBD2, has no DNA to confirm it. CDR3 length equals 13 residues. This CDR3 is CASSSGSRHEQYF.

The rearrangement links TRBV20-1 to TRBJ1-1; TCRdb selects TRBD1, and the lack of DNA leaves this call unchecked. This CDR3 is built from 14 residues. Germline lookup yields CDR1 DFQATT and CDR2 SNEGSKA (reference sequence). CDR3 sequence: CSTTQGMGNTEAFF.

This rearrangement joins TRBV4-3 to TRBJ1-6; TCRdb reports TRBD1, a call that lacks DNA to check it against. Looked up from germline, CDR1 is LGHNA and CDR2 is YSLEER. The CDR3 sequence is 19 residues long. CDR3 residues: CASSQVATPLSSYNSPLHF.

J is TRBJ2-3 and V is TRBV27; TCRdb's D call, TRBD1, is unchecked because there is no DNA. This CDR3 spans 16 amino acids. CDR1 and CDR2 (germline): MNHEY, SMNVEV (reference sequence). The CDR3 region is CASRLGGWGDTDTQYF.

This sequence joins TRBV12-3 or TRBV12-4 and TRBJ1-3; the D call from TCRdb, TRBD1, cannot be confirmed without DNA. The CDR3 spans 15 residues. The CDR3 sequence: CASRRGQGVQNTIYF.

The CDR3 is CASTSRLAGGNEQFF. This sequence joins TRBV28 and TRBJ2-1; TCRdb reports TRBD2, a call that lacks DNA to check it against. The CDR3 has 15 residues. Per germline, CDR1 MDHEN and CDR2 SYDVKM. The full variable domain, in which reference TRBV28 and TRBJ2-1 provide the parts outside the CDR3, is DVKVTQSSRYLVKRTGEKVFLECVQDMDHENMFWYRQDPGLGLRLIYFSYDVKMKEKGDIPEGYSVSREKKERFSLILESASTNQTSMYLCASTSRLAGGNEQFFGPGTRLTVL.

This sequence joins TRBV12-3 or TRBV12-4 and TRBJ2-3; TCRdb calls TRBD2, which cannot be checked without DNA. This CDR3 contains 13 residues. The CDR3 sequence is CASRERGTDTQYF.

This chain uses TRBV7-2 with TRBJ1-4; with no DNA, the TCRdb D assignment of TRBD1 cannot be verified. The CDR3 sequence is 13 residues long. In germline, CDR1 is SGHTA, CDR2 FQGNSA. CDR3 residues: CASSDRGGEKLFF.

The rearrangement links TRBV20-1 to TRBJ2-7. The CDR3 is 15 amino acids. The germline V gene has CDR1 DFQATT and CDR2 SNEGSKA (reference sequence). CDR3 amino acids: CSARDGLVLTYEQYF.

The chain couples TRBV6-2 or TRBV6-3 to TRBJ1-4. In germline, CDR1 is MNHEY, CDR2 SVGEGT. The CDR3 runs 15 residues. CDR3 loop: CASSYGGWTNEKLFF.

This chain uses TRBV7-2 with TRBJ2-7. The CDR3 is made up of 14 amino acids. The V gene's germline CDR1 is SGHTA and CDR2 FQGNSA. CDR3 in amino acids: CASSPYKSSYEQYF.